This T cell receptor (beta chain) was recovered during a study of blood T cell repertoires in COVID-19 (dated by TCRdb to the early 2020s). Some background on the complete study: Collaborator samples came from the United States, Italy and Spain and covered acute and convalescent phases of COVID-19. The prospective study material was composed of cDNA or gDNA derived from T cells, B-cell-depleted T cells, or PBMCs. Subjects who had been exposed to COVID-19, were actively infected with it, or had recovered from it provided the deeply sampled blood TCRbeta repertoires that made up the dataset. The repertoires were made available in a free public database intended to serve as a resource for research on the immune response to SARS-CoV-2. The samples were drawn from two sources: the first 160 participants of the ongoing ImmuneRACE study, and 1,200 or so subjects contributed by 6 global collaborators. A de-identified subject ID, COVID-19 status, age in years and sex were almost always included in the sample metadata. HLA class I and class II types, where available, came from metadata supplied by the sample provider rather than from assay-based typing.

For this clone: It has no known antigen specificity. The sample holds no much larger clone one base away, and base qualities are not on file.

TCRbeta CDR3 regions were amplified from genomic DNA by means of the immunoSEQ Assay, a bias-controlled multiplex PCR. Under the source paper's analysis protocol: Nucleated cell counts per sample were estimated from amplification of reference gene primers within the assay. Sequence reads were collapsed and filtered to measure the absolute abundance of every unique TCRbeta CDR3 rearrangement. For each sample, productive Simpson clonality was calculated as the square root of Simpson's diversity index over productive rearrangements. TCRdb re-hosts the immuneACCESS table, in-frame sequences only. Its copies lack some clones; in the studies checked, an unresolved V gene accounts for under half of them, and the cause for the rest is not known. The V and J calls and clone size come from that table; D and trimming were worked out from the DNA. Within this sample are about 140,000 clones, with roughly four fifths of them counted one time only. The ten largest make up 5.5% to 7% of the sample.

Whole blood was collected in K2EDTA tubes by collaborating institutions according to the institutions' own protocols. For TCRbeta analysis, collaborators shipped samples as frozen whole blood, isolated PBMCs, or DNA extracted from either of those sample types. The germline ends are 19 bases apart after V is trimmed by 0 bases and J by 11 bases. The CDR3, from cysteine to phenylalanine, totals 15 residues. The retained sequence is limited to the CDR3, 45 bases, with the frame set at the first base. As encoded in the germline V gene, CDR1 is SGHTA while CDR2 is FQGNSA. The full study reports these points: How much clinical and demographic metadata was included differed by source and by participant, and the metadata was provided uncurated.

Sequenced: peripheral blood. Recombination joined TRBV7-2 with TRBJ1-1; the D gene is perhaps TRBD1, from 6 matching bases. The receptor's source is a human donor in a cohort sampled during active COVID-19. The CDR3 here reads CASSLALGARAYAFF. The DNA sequence follows: TGTGCCAGCAGCTTAGCCTTGGGGGCGCGGGCGTATGCTTTCTTT.